This TCR beta chain was identified in a study of response to subunit inactivated influenza vaccine. As regards this clonotype: Its antigen remains unidentified.

Points from the study as a whole: Authors suggested few new T cells are recruited by each seasonal influenza vaccination.

Trimming at V came to 0 bases and at J to 4 bases, leaving 10 bases not matched to a gene. The CDR3 spans 17 residues. Germline V gene lookup returns CDR1 LGHNA and CDR2 YSLEER. TCRdb itself ran the RT-PCR reads through MiXCR, one entry per CDR3 protein. This table holds roughly 790,000 distinct CDR3 sequences, over 20% found once. The origin of this receptor is a man aged 50 or older who received an inactivated influenza vaccine. The V gene is TRBV4-3, the J gene TRBJ2-3; 7 nucleotides agree with TRBD2. Material: PBMCs from blood, obtained 5 to 6 days after vaccination. The CDR3 protein is CASSQESYRGVADTQYF. The CDR3, as DNA: TGCGCCAGCAGCCAAGAATCATACCGGGGGGTCGCAGATACGCAGTATTTT.